The 10 T cell receptor beta chains given below trace back to one sample, sequenced in a study of shared clonotypes between healthy human individuals (dated by TCRdb to 2020 to 2022). The library relied on the immunoSEQ multiplex PCR assay. TCRdb retrieved this table from immuneACCESS and kept in-frame rearrangements only. Not all clones are present; in checked studies, unresolved V genes account for under half, and no reason is known for the remainder. A total of 110,000 or so clones appear in this sample, around two thirds of them only once. The ten most abundant clones make up roughly 24% of the sample. Sequenced sample: memory CD8+ T cells sorted from blood. What this sample's cell subset or site label stands for: CD45RO+ cells pooled with CCR7-negative TemRA cells. The receptors were sampled from a woman aged 25-40 years in good health.

The rearrangement links TRBV15 to TRBJ1-1, with 7 bases aligning to TRBD1. The V gene's germline CDR1 is LNHNV and CDR2 YYDKDF (reference sequence). V was pared by 8 bases and J by 14 bases, with 11 bases of the junction left unmatched. This CDR3 is built from 11 residues. CDR3 amino acids: CATVTDRVEFF. CDR3 nucleotides: TGTGCCACCGTAACCGACAGGGTTGAATTCTTT.

The J gene is TRBJ1-1, the V gene TRBV29-1; D is ambiguous. The CDR3 contains 13 residues. The V gene lost 5 bases and the J gene lost 3 bases, with 13 bases spanning the gap. Germline-derived CDR1 and CDR2 are SQVTM and ANQGSEA. The CDR3, as DNA: TGCAGCGTTTCTTGGGCCTTGGACACTGAAGCTTTCTTT. Its protein is CSVSWALDTEAFF.

The chain is built from TRBV19 and TRBJ2-1, with D perhaps matching TRBD1 (5 bases). This CDR3 has 15 residues. Trimming took 10 bases from V and 8 from J, leaving 24 bases between them. Germline CDR1 is LNHDA and CDR2 is SQIVND (reference sequence). CDR3 in amino acids: CATLVRVANWDEQFF. For the CDR3, the DNA is TGTGCCACCTTAGTCAGGGTCGCGAACTGGGATGAGCAGTTCTTC.

V is TRBV15 and J is TRBJ1-2, with a possible D match to TRBD1 (5 bases). The V end was cut by 5 bases, the J end by 2 bases, with 9 bases between. The CDR3 totals 13 residues. CDR1 and CDR2 from the germline V gene are LNHNV and YYDKDF (reference sequence). The CDR3 DNA reads TGTGCCACCAGCGACGGGGACAACTATGGCTACACCTTC. This translates into CATSDGDNYGYTF.

V and J are TRBV7-9 and TRBJ2-3; the match to TRBD1 covers 8 bases. Germline-derived CDR1 and CDR2 are SEHNR and FQNEAQ (reference sequence). V gave up 5 bases and J gave up 4 bases; unmatched junction bases: 8. CDR3 length: 15 amino acids. The CDR3 protein is CASSLKETGADTQYF. CDR3 DNA sequence: TGTGCCAGCAGCCTGAAAGAGACAGGGGCAGATACGCAGTATTTT.

The chain couples TRBV9 to TRBJ1-2, with 10 bases lining up with TRBD1. V lost 3 bases to trimming and J lost 4 bases; unmatched junction nucleotides: 6. The CDR3 has 15 amino acids. Germline V gene data show CDR1 as SGDLS and CDR2 as YYNGEE. The CDR3 DNA is TGTGCCAGCAGCGCCTTCCGGGACAGGGGCTATGGCTACACCTTC. Protein: CASSAFRDRGYGYTF. Looking up the rest from reference TRBV9 and TRBJ1-2 gives the full variable domain: DSGVTQTPKHLITATGQRVTLRCSPRSGDLSVYWYQQSLDQGLQFLIQYYNGEERAKGNILERFSAQQFPDLHSELNLSSLELGDSALYFCASSAFRDRGYGYTFGSGTRLTVV.

For this clone: This likely reflects a read error, since a far larger clone is one base away. This chain connects TRBV7-2 to TRBJ1-2, with TRBD1 identical over 8 bases. The junction had 6 bases not matched to a gene; V was cut back by 5 bases and J by 7 bases. The length of the CDR3 is 13 residues. In germline, CDR1 is SGHTA, CDR2 FQGNSA. CDR3 sequence (DNA): TGTGCCAGCAGCCTGGACAGGGACGCTGGCTACACCTTC. Protein: CASSLDRDAGYTF.

The DNA for the CDR3 is TGTGCCAGCAAGGCGGGACGGAATTTAAACTACGAGCAGTACTTC. This gives the protein CASKAGRNLNYEQYF. V is TRBV6-6 and J is TRBJ2-7; weak D call: TRBD2 (6 bases). The CDR3 runs to 15 residues. V lost 7 bases to trimming and J lost 3 bases, with 19 bases between them. Germline V gene data show CDR1 as MNHNY and CDR2 as SVGAGI (reference sequence).

The table lists this clone with a few counts. The chain has TRBV28 and TRBJ2-7, with D maybe TRBD2 (6 bases). The V and J ends lost 6 bases and 7 bases respectively, with 19 bases between them. The CDR3 has 14 residues. Looked up from germline, CDR1 is MDHEN and CDR2 is SYDVKM. The CDR3, as DNA: TGTGCCAGCAGCCTAGTCCTTAGCGCGGGGGAGCAGTACTTC. It encodes CASSLVLSAGEQYF.

The rearrangement joins TRBV11-2 to TRBJ2-1; possible D gene TRBD2, 6 bases. The germline V and J ends were trimmed by 5 bases and 7 bases, with 21 bases remaining between them. This CDR3 is built from 16 residues. The germline V gene encodes CDR1 SGHAT and CDR2 FQNNGV. In nucleotides, the CDR3 is TGTGCCAGCAGCCTCAGACAGAAAATGGGGACTAATGAGCAGTTCTTC. It is translated as CASSLRQKMGTNEQFF.